The present entry profiles one T cell receptor beta chain with its context. The germline CDR1 and CDR2 sequences are SEHNR and FQNEAQ (reference sequence). V was clipped by 4 bases and J by 4 bases; unmatched bases: 19. This CDR3 comprises 19 residues. The sample is drawn from a study of blood T cell repertoires in COVID-19. Looking at the study overall: Italy, Spain and the United States were the sources of the convalescent and acute COVID-19 samples.

In the authors' workflow: Quantification of nucleated cells was approximated via reference gene primer amplification. Sequencing was performed with immunoSEQ multiplex PCR; in TCRdb, only in-frame clones are kept and a portion is missing. For V, J and clone size, that table is used; D and trimming come from the DNA. The profile covers roughly 70,000 clones, with about 91% appearing a single time and approximately 10% taken by the ten largest. This clonotype was obtained from a man older than 75 with acute or convalescent COVID-19. The sequenced material came from peripheral blood. The chain carries TRBV7-9 and TRBJ1-3; 7 nucleotides line up with TRBD1. This chain's CDR3 is CASSSRRAEGAPRGNTIYF. DNA of the CDR3: TGTGCCAGCAGCTCCCGACGGGCAGAGGGGGCGCCTCGGGGAAACACCATATATTTT.